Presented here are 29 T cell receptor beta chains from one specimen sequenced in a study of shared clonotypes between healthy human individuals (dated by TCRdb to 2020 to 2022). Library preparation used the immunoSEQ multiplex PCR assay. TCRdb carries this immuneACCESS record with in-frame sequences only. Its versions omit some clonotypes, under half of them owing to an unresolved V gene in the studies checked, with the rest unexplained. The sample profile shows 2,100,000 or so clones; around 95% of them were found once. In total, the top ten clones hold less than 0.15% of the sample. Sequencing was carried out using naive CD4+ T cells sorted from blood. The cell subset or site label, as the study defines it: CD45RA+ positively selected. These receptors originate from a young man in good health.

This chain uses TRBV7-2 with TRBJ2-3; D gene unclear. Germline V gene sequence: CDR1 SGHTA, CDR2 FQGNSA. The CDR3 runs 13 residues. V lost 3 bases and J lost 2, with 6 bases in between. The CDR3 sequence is CASSFAHTDTQYF. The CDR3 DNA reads TGTGCCAGCAGCTTTGCCCACACAGATACGCAGTATTTT. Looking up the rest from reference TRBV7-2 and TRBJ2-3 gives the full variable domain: GAGVSQSPSNKVTEKGKDVELRCDPISGHTALYWYRQSLGQGLEFLIYFQGNSAPDKSGLPSDRFSAERTGGSVSTLTIQRTQQEDSAVYLCASSFAHTDTQYFGPGTRLTVL.

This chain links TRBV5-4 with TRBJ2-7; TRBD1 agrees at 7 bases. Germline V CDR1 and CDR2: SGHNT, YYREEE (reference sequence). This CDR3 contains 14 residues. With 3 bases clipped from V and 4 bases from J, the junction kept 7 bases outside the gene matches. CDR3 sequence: CASSSSGTVYEQYF. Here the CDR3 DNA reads TGTGCCAGCAGCTCCTCCGGGACAGTGTACGAGCAGTACTTC.

As DNA, the CDR3 is TGTGCCAGCTCACCAACTATAGCCGTGGGGACCTACGAGCAGTACTTC. It encodes CASSPTIAVGTYEQYF. The chain uses TRBV18 and TRBJ2-7; D not certain. The V end was cut by 2 bases, the J end by 2 bases, with 16 bases between. The CDR3 has 16 residues. The germline CDR1 and CDR2 sequences are KGHSH and LQKENI.

The DNA for the CDR3 is TGTGCCAGCAGCCCAGGGGGCGGGGAGCTGTTTTTT. Its translation is CASSPGGGELFF. The chain is built from TRBV5-6 and TRBJ2-2; 7 bases match TRBD1. Germline CDR1 reads SGHDT; CDR2 reads YYEEEE. The CDR3 runs to 12 residues. V lost 4 bases, J lost 7 bases, and 1 base stayed unmatched.

Here the CDR3 DNA reads TGTGCCAGCAGCTCAAGCTTAACAGATAAAATCATGAACACTGAAGCTTTCTTT. This encodes CASSSSLTDKIMNTEAFF. This rearrangement joins TRBV13 to TRBJ1-1, with D unresolved. V was clipped by 4 bases and J by 0 bases, with 21 bases between them. The CDR3 covers 18 residues. In germline, CDR1 is PRHDT, CDR2 FYEKMQ (reference sequence).

The CDR3 here is CASSFRTSGRTDTQYF. The CDR3, as DNA: TGTGCCAGCAGTTTCCGGACTAGCGGGAGGACAGATACGCAGTATTTT. The chain uses TRBV6-5 and TRBJ2-3, with 14 bases aligning to TRBD2. The CDR3 consists of 16 residues. Unmatched junction bases numbered 3, after V lost 4 bases and J lost 3 bases. The germline gives CDR1 MNHEY, CDR2 SVGAGI.

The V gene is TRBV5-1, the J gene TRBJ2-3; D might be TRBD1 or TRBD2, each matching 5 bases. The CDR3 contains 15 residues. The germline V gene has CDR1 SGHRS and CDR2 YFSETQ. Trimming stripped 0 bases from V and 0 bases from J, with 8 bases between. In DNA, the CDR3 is TGCGCCAGCAGCTTGGGGGACGTTAGCACAGATACGCAGTATTTT. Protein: CASSLGDVSTDTQYF.

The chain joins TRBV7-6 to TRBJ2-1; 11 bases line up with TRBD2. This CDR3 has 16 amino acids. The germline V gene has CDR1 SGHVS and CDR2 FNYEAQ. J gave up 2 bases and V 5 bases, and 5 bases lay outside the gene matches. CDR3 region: CASSPLAGETYNEQFF. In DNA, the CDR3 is TGTGCCAGCAGCCCACTAGCGGGGGAGACCTACAATGAGCAGTTCTTC.

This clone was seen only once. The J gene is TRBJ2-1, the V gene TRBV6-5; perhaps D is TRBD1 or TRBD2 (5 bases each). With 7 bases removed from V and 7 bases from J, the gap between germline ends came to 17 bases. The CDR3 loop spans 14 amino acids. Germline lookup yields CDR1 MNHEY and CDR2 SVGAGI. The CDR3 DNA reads TGTGCCAGCATCCGGGACGCGGCTTCGAATGAGCAGTTCTTC. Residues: CASIRDAASNEQFF.

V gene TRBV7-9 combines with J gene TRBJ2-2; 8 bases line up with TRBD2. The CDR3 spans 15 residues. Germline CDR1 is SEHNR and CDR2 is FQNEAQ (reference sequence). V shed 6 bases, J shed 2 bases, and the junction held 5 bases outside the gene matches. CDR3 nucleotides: TGTGCCAGCAGTTTACTAGCGGCAAACACCGGGGAGCTGTTTTTT. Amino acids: CASSLLAANTGELFF.

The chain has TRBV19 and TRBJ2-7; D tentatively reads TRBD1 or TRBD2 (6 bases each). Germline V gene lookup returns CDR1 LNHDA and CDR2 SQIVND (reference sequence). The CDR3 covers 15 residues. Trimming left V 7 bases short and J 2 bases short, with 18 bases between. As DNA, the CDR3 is TGTGCCAGTACCCCTAGCGTGGGGGCCCCCTACGAGCAGTACTTC. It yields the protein CASTPSVGAPYEQYF.

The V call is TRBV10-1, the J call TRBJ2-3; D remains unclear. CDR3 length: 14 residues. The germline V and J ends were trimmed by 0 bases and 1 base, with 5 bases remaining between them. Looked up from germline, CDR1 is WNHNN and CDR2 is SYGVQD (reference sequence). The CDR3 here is CASSESYGTDTQYF. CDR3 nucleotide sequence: TGCGCCAGCAGTGAGTCTTACGGCACAGATACGCAGTATTTT.

CDR3 region: CASSLAAGDSNQPQHF. The CDR3 DNA reads TGTGCCAGCAGCTTAGCCGCGGGGGATAGCAATCAGCCCCAGCATTTT. The chain has TRBV7-2 and TRBJ1-5, with D tentatively TRBD1 (5 bases). The germline V gene has CDR1 SGHTA and CDR2 FQGNSA. The CDR3 length is 16 residues. V was pared by 0 bases and J by 0 bases, with 9 bases between. The variable domain in full, with the rest retrieved from reference TRBV7-2 and TRBJ1-5, is GAGVSQSPSNKVTEKGKDVELRCDPISGHTALYWYRQSLGQGLEFLIYFQGNSAPDKSGLPSDRFSAERTGGSVSTLTIQRTQQEDSAVYLCASSLAAGDSNQPQHFGDGTRLSIL.

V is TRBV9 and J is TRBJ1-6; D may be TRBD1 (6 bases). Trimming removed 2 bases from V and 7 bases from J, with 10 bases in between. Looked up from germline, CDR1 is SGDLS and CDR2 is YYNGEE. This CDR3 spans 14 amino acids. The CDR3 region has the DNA TGTGCCAGCAGCGTCTCAGGGGACAATTCACCCCTCCACTTT. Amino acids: CASSVSGDNSPLHF.

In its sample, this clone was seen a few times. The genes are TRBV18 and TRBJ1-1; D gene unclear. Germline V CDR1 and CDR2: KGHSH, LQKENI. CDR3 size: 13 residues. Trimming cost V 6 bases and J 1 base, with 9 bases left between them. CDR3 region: CASSARENTEAFF. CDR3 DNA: TGTGCCAGCTCCGCGCGAGAGAACACTGAAGCTTTCTTT.

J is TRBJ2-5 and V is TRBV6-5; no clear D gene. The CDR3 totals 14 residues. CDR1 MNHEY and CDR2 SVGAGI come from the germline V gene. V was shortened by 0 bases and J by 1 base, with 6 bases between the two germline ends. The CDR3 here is CASSYSGIQETQYF. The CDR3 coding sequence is TGTGCCAGCAGTTACTCGGGGATCCAAGAGACCCAGTACTTC.

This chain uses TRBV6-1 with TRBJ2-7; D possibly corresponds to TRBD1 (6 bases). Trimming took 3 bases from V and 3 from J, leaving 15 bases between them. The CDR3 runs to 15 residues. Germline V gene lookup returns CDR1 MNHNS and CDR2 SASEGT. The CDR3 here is CASSDYGTRGYEQYF. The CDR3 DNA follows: TGTGCCAGCAGTGATTATGGGACACGGGGCTACGAGCAGTACTTC.

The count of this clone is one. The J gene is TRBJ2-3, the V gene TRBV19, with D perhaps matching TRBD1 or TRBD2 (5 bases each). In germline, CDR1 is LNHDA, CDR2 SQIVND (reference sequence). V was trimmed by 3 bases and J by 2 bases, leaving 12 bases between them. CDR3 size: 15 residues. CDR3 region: CASSIRGRLTDTQYF. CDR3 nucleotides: TGTGCCAGTAGTATTAGGGGACGGCTCACAGATACGCAGTATTTT.

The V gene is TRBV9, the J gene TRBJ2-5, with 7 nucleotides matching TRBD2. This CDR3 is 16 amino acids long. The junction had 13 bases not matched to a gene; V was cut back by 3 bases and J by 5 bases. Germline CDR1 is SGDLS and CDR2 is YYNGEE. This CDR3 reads CASSEGRGRLTETQYF. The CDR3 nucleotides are TGTGCCAGCAGCGAGGGGAGGGGACGCCTAACGGAGACCCAGTACTTC.

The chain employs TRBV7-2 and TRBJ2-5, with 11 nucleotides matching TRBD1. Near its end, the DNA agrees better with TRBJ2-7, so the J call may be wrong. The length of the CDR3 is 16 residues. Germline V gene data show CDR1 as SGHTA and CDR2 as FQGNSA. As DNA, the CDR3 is TGTGCCAGCAGCTCCGGGACAGGGGGACACTCCTACGAGCAGTACTTC. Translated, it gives CASSSGTGGHSYEQYF.

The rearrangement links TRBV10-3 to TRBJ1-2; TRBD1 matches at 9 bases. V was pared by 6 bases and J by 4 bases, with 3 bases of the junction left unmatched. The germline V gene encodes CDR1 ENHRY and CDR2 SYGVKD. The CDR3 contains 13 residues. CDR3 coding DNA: TGTGCCATCAGCCAGGACAGGGGCTATGGCTACACCTTC. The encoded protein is CAISQDRGYGYTF.

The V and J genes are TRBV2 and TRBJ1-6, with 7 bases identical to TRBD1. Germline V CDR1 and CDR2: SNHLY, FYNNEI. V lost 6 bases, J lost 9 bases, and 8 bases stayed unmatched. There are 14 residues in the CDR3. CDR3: CASRGRTGSSPLHF. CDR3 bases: TGTGCCAGCAGAGGAAGGACAGGCAGTTCACCCCTCCACTTT.

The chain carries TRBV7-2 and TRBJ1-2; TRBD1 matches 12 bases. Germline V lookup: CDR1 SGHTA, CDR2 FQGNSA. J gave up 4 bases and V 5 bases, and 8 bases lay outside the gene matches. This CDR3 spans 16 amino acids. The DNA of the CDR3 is TGTGCCAGCAGCCCACCGGGACAGGGGGCCGGCTATGGCTACACCTTC. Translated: CASSPPGQGAGYGYTF.

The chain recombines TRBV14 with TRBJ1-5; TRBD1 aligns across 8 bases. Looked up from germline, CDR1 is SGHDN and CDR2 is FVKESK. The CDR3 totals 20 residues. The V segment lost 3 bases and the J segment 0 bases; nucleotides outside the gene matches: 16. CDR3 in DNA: TGTGCCAGCAGCCATCGACAGGGGCAGTGCTTTTATCCTAGCAATCAGCCCCAGCATTTT. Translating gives CASSHRQGQCFYPSNQPQHF.

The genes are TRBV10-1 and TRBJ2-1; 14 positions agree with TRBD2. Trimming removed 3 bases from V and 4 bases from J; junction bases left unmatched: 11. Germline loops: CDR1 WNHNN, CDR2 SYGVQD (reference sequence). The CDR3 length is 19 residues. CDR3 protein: CASSDLAGTSGRGYNEQFF. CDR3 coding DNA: TGCGCCAGCAGTGACCTCGCAGGGACTAGCGGGAGAGGATACAATGAGCAGTTCTTC.

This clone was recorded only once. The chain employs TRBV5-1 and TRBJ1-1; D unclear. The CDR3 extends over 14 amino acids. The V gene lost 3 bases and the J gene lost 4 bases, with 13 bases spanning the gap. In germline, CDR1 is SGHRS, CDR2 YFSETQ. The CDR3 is CASSSAGPGTEAFF. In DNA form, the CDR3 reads TGCGCCAGCAGCTCCGCCGGCCCGGGCACTGAAGCTTTCTTT.

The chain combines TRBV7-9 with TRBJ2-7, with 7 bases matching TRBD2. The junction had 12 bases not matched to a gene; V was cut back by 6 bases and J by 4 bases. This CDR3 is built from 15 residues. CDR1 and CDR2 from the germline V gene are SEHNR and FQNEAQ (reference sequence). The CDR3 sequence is CASSRWEGSPYEQYF. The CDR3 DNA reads TGTGCCAGCAGTCGATGGGAGGGGTCCCCGTACGAGCAGTACTTC. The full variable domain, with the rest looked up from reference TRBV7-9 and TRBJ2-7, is DTGVSQNPRHKITKRGQNVTFRCDPISEHNRLYWYRQTLGQGPEFLTYFQNEAQLEKSRLLSDRFSAERPKGSFSTLEIQRTEQGDSAMYLCASSRWEGSPYEQYFGPGTRLTVT.

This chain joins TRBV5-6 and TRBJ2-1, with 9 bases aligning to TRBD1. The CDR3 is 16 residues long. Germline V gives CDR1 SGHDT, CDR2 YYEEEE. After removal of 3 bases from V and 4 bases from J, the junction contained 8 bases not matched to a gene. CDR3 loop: CASSWPGQGKYNEQFF. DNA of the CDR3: TGTGCCAGCAGCTGGCCAGGACAGGGGAAGTACAATGAGCAGTTCTTC.

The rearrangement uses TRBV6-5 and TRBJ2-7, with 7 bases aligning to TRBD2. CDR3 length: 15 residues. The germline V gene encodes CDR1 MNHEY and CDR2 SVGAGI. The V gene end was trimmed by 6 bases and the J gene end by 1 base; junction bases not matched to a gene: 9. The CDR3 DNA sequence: TGTGCCAGCAGGACGGGGTCCGGGGGGTCCTACGAGCAGTACTTC. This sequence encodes CASRTGSGGSYEQYF.